Included here is one T cell receptor (beta chain) sequence, with context. Its cognate antigen has yet to be identified. Base qualities are not at hand, and no much larger clone is one base apart. This entry comes from a study of blood T cell repertoires in COVID-19 (dated by TCRdb to 2019 to 2021). In the study overall: Samples from collaborators originated in the United States, Italy and Spain and spanned both the acute and convalescent phases of COVID-19. The prospective study material was composed of cDNA or gDNA derived from T cells, B-cell-depleted T cells, or PBMCs. Subjects who had been exposed to COVID-19, were actively infected with it, or had recovered from it provided the deeply sampled blood TCRbeta repertoires that made up the dataset. The repertoires were released in a freely available public database meant as a resource for research on the immune response to SARS-CoV-2. The samples were drawn from the first 160 participants of the ongoing ImmuneRACE study and from about 1,200 subjects provided by 6 global collaborators. Nearly every sample came with metadata listing a de-identified subject ID, COVID-19 status, age in years and sex. Where HLA class I and class II types were available, the types were taken from metadata supplied by the sample provider, not from assay-based typing. What the research found in general, with its limitations: Clinical and demographic metadata were provided uncurated, with the amount varying by source and participant.

Collaborating institutions collected whole blood in K2EDTA tubes following their own protocols. For TCRbeta analysis, collaborator samples were shipped as frozen whole blood, as isolated PBMCs, or as DNA extracted from either sample type. TCRbeta CDR3 regions were amplified from genomic DNA by means of the immunoSEQ Assay, a bias-controlled multiplex PCR. The authors processed their data as follows. The number of nucleated cells in each sample was estimated from the amplification of reference gene primers within the assay. To quantify the absolute abundance of each unique TCRbeta CDR3 rearrangement, sequence reads were collapsed and filtered. For each sample, productive Simpson clonality was calculated by taking the square root of Simpson's diversity index across productive rearrangements. TCRdb mirrors the immuneACCESS table, restricted to in-frame sequences. Some clones are absent from its copies; in checked studies, under half trace to an unresolved V gene, and the reason for the others is unknown. For V, J and clone size, that table is used; D and trimming come from the DNA. Recorded for this sample are tens of thousands of clones; just under 95% of them occurred a single time. Jointly, the top ten make up roughly 3.7% of the sample.

Via the germline V gene, CDR1 is MNHEY and CDR2 SVGAGI. The CDR3 numbers 16 residues from cysteine through phenylalanine. Kept here is only the CDR3 DNA, which spans 48 bases and is read in frame from base 1. The junction shows trimming of 0 bases on V and 3 bases on J, plus 13 bases between the germline ends. Specimen: peripheral blood. The chain is made from TRBV6-5 and TRBJ2-3; the D gene is perhaps TRBD2, on 5 matching bases. The receptor's source is a human donor with active COVID-19. The donor label of this sample is uncertain. Here the CDR3 is given as CASSYSNLLATDTQYF. The DNA is TGTGCCAGCAGTTACTCGAACTTATTAGCGACAGATACGCAGTATTTT.